The rows below give T cell receptor beta chains drawn from one sample of a study of CD8+CD57+ T cells in acquired aplastic anemia. A single record per CDR3 protein comes from TCRdb applying MiXCR to the reads. The profile shows around 180,000 distinct CDR3 sequences, around 65% of them singletons. Sample: sorted CD4+, CD8+, or CD8+CD57+ T cells (not recorded which) from PBMCs. These receptors were obtained from a human donor with severe aplastic anemia or a healthy control (not recorded which). The CDR3 runs from the conserved cysteine through the conserved F or W. The D gene is left open where the match is weak. Rows give clone size only sometimes, using once, few, many, or a class for an expanded clone.

V	J	D	size	DNA	CDR3
TRBV10-3	TRBJ2-1	TRBD2	once	TGTGCCATCGGGGCTAGCGGGGTAGACAATGAGCAGTTCTTC	CAIGASGVDNEQFF
TRBV25-1	TRBJ1-2	-	-	TGTGCCAGTAGTATTCGTGCAGGGATTGTTGGCTACACCTTC	CASSIRAGIVGYTF
TRBV19	TRBJ2-5	-	-	TGTGCCAGTGGTTTCAGGGGTTCGGAGACCCAGTACTTC	CASGFRGSETQYF
TRBV5-1	TRBJ1-4	-	-	TGCGCCAGCAGTCCCGAGGTGGATAATGAAAAACTGTTTTTT	CASSPEVDNEKLFF
TRBV18	TRBJ2-7	-	-	TGTGCCAGCTCACCGAAGGGGGACCACTCCTACGAGCAGTACTTC	CASSPKGDHSYEQYF
TRBV10-3	TRBJ1-1	TRBD1	once	TGTGCCATCAGTGACTACGACAGGGAACGGATCACTGAAGCTTTCTTT	CAISDYDRERITEAFF
TRBV18	TRBJ2-7	-	many	TGTGCCAGCTCACCATCCACATTTCGAACGGACGAGCAGTACTTC	CASSPSTFRTDEQYF
TRBV15	TRBJ1-1	-	few	TGTGCCACCAGCAGAGAAGCAGGTTGGAACACTGAAGCTTTCTTT	CATSREAGWNTEAFF
TRBV24-1	TRBJ2-5	-	-	TGTGCCACCAGTGCCGGGACGGGCTACCAAGAGACCCAGTACTTC	CATSAGTGYQETQYF
TRBV19	TRBJ2-7	TRBD2	once	TGTGCCAGTAGTCCCGTAGGGAGGGAGCGGTACGAGCAGTACTTC	CASSPVGRERYEQYF
TRBV7-2	TRBJ2-7	TRBD1	-	TGTGCCAGCAGCTTAGGAGGGACAGTGAGCTCCTACGAGCAGTACTTC	CASSLGGTVSSYEQYF
TRBV7-9	TRBJ1-3	-	-	TGTGCTGGGGAGCGCTCTGGAAACACCATATATTTT	CAGERSGNTIYF
TRBV10-3	TRBJ1-2	-	-	TGTGCCAGCGGTCGACAAGGCAGGAGCTACACCTTC	CASGRQGRSYTF
TRBV7-9	TRBJ2-7	TRBD1	-	TGTGCCAGCAGCCAAGAACCCGGGACAGGGAGCTACGAGCAGTACTTC	CASSQEPGTGSYEQYF
TRBV5-6	TRBJ1-5	-	-	TGTGCCAGCAGCCGGCGGAATCAGCCCCAGCATTTT	CASSRRNQPQHF
TRBV9	TRBJ2-6	TRBD1	-	TGTGCCAGCAGCGGATGGACAGGGGAGGACGTCCTGACTTTC	CASSGWTGEDVLTF
TRBV7-9	TRBJ1-2	-	-	TGTGCCAGCAGCTTAGCATGGGGAAACTATGGCTACACCTTC	CASSLAWGNYGYTF
TRBV19	TRBJ2-7	-	-	TGTGCCAGTAGTTCCCGGCCAGGGCCCTACGAGCAGTACTTC	CASSSRPGPYEQYF
TRBV19	TRBJ1-2	-	-	TGTGCCAGTAGTATGGGCAGGGAGACTAACTGTGGCTACACCTTC	CASSMGRETNCGYTF
TRBV6-4	TRBJ1-1	-	-	TGTGCCAGCAGTAGGAACTCGAACACTGAAGCTTTCTTT	CASSRNSNTEAFF
TRBV29-1	TRBJ2-5	TRBD1	-	TGCAGCGTGGACAGGGCGCAGGCCAGAGAGACCCAGTACTTC	CSVDRAQARETQYF
TRBV2	TRBJ1-1	-	many	TGTGCCAGCCTTCCCCCCGTGACGGGCACTGAAGCTTTCTTT	CASLPPVTGTEAFF
TRBV7-9	TRBJ1-1	-	many	TGTGCCAGCAGCTTGCCACCGCGCACTGAAGCTTTCTTT	CASSLPPRTEAFF
TRBV7-2	TRBJ2-7	TRBD2	once	TGTGCCAGCAGCGTAGAGGACGGGACTAGCGGGACCTACGAGCAGTACTTC	CASSVEDGTSGTYEQYF